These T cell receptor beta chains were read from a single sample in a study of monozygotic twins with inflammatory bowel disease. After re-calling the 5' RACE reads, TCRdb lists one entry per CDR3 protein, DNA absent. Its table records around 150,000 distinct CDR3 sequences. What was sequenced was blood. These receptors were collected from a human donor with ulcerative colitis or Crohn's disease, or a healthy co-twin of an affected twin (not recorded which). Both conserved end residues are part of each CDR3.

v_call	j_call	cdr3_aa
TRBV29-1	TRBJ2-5	CSVEKAQETQYF
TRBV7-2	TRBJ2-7	CASSLVPDRGSEQYF
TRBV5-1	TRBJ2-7	CASSLNSGSYEQYF
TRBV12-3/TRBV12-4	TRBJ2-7	CASSLGTAYEQNF
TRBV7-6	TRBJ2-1	CASSLVETARGNEQFF
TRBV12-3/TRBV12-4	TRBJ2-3	CASSFIFRTDTQYF
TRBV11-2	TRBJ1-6	CASSLDGRGSPLHF
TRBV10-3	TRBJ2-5	CAIMGDSTETQYF
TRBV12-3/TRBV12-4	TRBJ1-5	CASSREIQPQHF
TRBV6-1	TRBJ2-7	CAIKLGVSYEQYF
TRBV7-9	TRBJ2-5	CASSLASETQYF
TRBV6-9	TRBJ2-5	CASSYSRVLIKETQYF
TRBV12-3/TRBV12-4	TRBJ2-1	CASSFSTASNEQFF
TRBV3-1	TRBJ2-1	CASSQNTGATEQFF
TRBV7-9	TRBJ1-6	CASSQDANSPLHF
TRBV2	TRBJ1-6	CASSLGPRVPLHF
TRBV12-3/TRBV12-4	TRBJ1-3	CASSLMGRDTIYF
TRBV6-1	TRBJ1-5	CASSLRGEGRQPQHF
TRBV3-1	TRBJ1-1	CASSHRGGNTEAFF
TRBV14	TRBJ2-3	CASSPQRHTPTDTQYF
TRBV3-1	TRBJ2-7	CASSQVAGRSYEQYF
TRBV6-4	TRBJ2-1	CASSDGSGGAGEQFF
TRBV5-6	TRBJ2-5	CASRVSGRASETQYF
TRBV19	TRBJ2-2	CASSIGGGQVGMAGTGELFF
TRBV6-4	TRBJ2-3	CASSLSPGLASWGPDTQYF
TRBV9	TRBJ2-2	CASSLTGGPNTGELFF
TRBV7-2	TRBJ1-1	CASSLVGGEGLREAFF
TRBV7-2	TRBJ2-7	CASSFRTGTYEQYF
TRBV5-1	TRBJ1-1	CASSLTGQGLTEAFF
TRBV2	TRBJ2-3	CASTARTDTQYF
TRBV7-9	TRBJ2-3	CASSFSHPFTDTQYF
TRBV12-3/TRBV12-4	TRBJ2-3	CASRLSDTDTQYF
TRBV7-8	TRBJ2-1	CASSLRRTNNEQFF
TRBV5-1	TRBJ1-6	CASSTEGRDKLHF
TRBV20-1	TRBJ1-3	CSTTASGNTIYF
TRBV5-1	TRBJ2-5	CASSLDTSGHQETQYF
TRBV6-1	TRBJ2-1	CASSRPDRVYNEQFF
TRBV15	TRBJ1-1	CATSRANGEAFF
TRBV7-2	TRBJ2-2	CASSLVGAENTGELFF
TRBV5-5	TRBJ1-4	CASSGSGDHGEKLFF
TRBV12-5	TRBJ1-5	CASGLLRAGNQPQHF
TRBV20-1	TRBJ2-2	CSAREMGKGGTGELFF
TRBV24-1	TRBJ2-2	CATSRQTNTGELFF
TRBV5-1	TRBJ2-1	CASSLAPRGVYNEQFF
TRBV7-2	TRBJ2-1	CASSPRKSEQFF
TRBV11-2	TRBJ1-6	CASSRIQGSYNSPLHF
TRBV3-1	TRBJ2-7	CASSHQQGYEQYF
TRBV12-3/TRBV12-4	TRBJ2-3	CASPGAGGDTDTQYF
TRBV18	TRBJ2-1	CASSRGGTGVNEQFF
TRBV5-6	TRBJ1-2	CASSLEPGDYYGYTF
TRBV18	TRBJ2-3	CASSPSITDTQYF
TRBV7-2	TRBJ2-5	CASSVGTRGETQYF
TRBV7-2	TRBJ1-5	CASSPSSGIFNQPQHF
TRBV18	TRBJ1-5	CASSASGQFSNQPQHF
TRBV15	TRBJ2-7	CATSRDLAQIAGVPYEQYF
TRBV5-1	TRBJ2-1	CASSLGTAADEQFF
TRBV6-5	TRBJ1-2	CASSYYGTGDNYGYTF
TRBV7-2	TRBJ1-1	CASSLVGTLNTEAFF
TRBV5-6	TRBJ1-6	CASSFGEGWSPLHF